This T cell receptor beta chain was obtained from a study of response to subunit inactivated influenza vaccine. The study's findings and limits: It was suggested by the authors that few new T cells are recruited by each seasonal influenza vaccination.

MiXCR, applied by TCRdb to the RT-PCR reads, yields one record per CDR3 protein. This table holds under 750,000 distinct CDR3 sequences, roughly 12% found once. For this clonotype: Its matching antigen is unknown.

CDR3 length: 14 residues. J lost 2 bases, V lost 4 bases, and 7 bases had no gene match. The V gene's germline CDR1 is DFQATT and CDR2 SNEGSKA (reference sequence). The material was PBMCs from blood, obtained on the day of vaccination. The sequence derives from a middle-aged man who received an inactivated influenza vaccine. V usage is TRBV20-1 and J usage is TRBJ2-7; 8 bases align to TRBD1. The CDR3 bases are TGCAGTGCTAATCGACAGGGGCTAACCTACGAGCAGTACTTC. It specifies CSANRQGLTYEQYF.